The source of this TCR beta chain is a study of circulating CD8 cells and anti-PD-1 response in melanoma. Across the whole study: Anti-PD-1 was first-line therapy for about 55% of the 13 patients. Responders had complete or partial responses; non-responders had stable or progressive disease.

From live CD3+CD8+TCRalphabeta+ cells, four PD-1 and/or TIGIT subsets were sorted. The QIAseq Immune Repertoire TCR panel built the libraries from around 15 ng of total RNA. TCRdb processed the reads anew with MiXCR; each CDR3 protein has one entry. The profile shows roughly 1,700 distinct CDR3 sequences, more than 6.5% of them singletons. In this sample, this clonotype is medium-sized. There are 15 residues in the CDR3. Germline values: CDR1 SGHVS, CDR2 FNYEAQ. V was trimmed by 5 bases and J by 5 bases, leaving 15 bases between them. This receptor was identified in a human donor with melanoma. This chain links TRBV7-6 with TRBJ2-2, with a possible D match to TRBD2 (5 bases). The specimen was CD8+ T cells from PBMCs, collected at baseline or after one month of anti-PD-1 therapy (not recorded which). CDR3 sequence: CASSPMVEETGELFF. CDR3 nucleotide sequence: TGTGCCAGCAGCCCCATGGTGGAGGAGACCGGGGAGCTGTTTTTT.